This T cell receptor (beta chain) was documented in a study of blood T cell repertoires in COVID-19. Study processing details: Amplifying reference gene primers gave estimates of nucleated cell counts. Profiled with immunoSEQ multiplex PCR; TCRdb holds only in-frame clones, not every one. Clonal size and the V and J genes are those of that table, whereas D and trimming came from the DNA. This sample carries around 61,000 clones, roughly 81% of them seen once, and the ten largest clones take around 16%. The CDR3 runs 17 residues. Per germline, CDR1 LNHDA and CDR2 SQIVND (reference sequence). V gave up 7 bases and J gave up 1 base; unmatched junction bases: 13.

Sequencing was done on a sample of peripheral blood. The chain carries TRBV19 and TRBJ1-5; 7 nucleotides agree with TRBD1. The origin of this receptor is a man at least 80 years old with acute or convalescent COVID-19. The CDR3 is CASNPLNQGVSNQPQHF. The CDR3 coding sequence is TGTGCCAGTAATCCTCTCAACCAGGGGGTGAGCAATCAGCCCCAGCATTTT.